This record looks at one T cell receptor (beta chain) sequence and its context. Germline V gene data show CDR1 as SGHRS and CDR2 as YFSETQ. The J segment lost 6 bases and the V segment lost 4 bases, leaving 11 bases of the junction unmatched. The CDR3 spans 15 residues. These data come from a study of identical twins. It was template switching that added a universal primer site, and there were unique molecular identifiers on the cDNA. Each CDR3 protein gets one entry after TCRdb re-called the 5' RACE reads with MiXCR. The sample carries about 200,000 distinct CDR3 sequences, approximately 5.9% recorded once. The sample was also reused in another study, on T cells expressing NK-cell markers.

Sequencing was done on a sample of CD8+ T cells sorted from blood. The rearrangement uses TRBV5-1 and TRBJ2-7; 9 bases align to TRBD2. The clonotype originates from a young woman in good health. The CDR3 loop reads CASSPLGREGPEQYF. CDR3 coding DNA: TGCGCCAGCAGCCCCCTTGGGCGGGAGGGCCCCGAGCAGTACTTC. The whole variable domain, remainder taken from reference TRBV5-1 and TRBJ2-7, is KAGVTQTPRYLIKTRGQQVTLSCSPISGHRSVSWYQQTPGQGLQFLFEYFSETQRNKGNFPGRFSGRQFSNSRSEMNVSTLELGDSALYLCASSPLGREGPEQYFGPGTRLTVT.